Following are 32 T cell receptor beta chains from one sample sequenced in a study of lung T cells in sarcoidosis with Löfgren's syndrome (dated by TCRdb to 2016 to 2017). The sequencing machine was an Illumina MiSeq. TCRdb's own reprocessing of the public reads used fastp at Q25 and MiXCR and kept productive beta chains. Entries that share a CDR3 protein sequence are merged under the most common genes and DNA. This sample comprises more than 900 distinct CDR3 sequences, roughly 22% of them detected only once. Around 14% of the sample goes to the ten largest clones. The specimen was CD4+ T cells from PBMCs. These TCRs come from a human donor with sarcoidosis (Löfgren's syndrome or another form), or a control subject (not recorded which).

This clonotype was observed once. A much more abundant neighbour one base away suggests this may be a read error. CDR3 in DNA: TGTGCCAGCTCACCACCGAACGCAGATACGCAGTATTTT. It is translated as CASSPPNADTQYF. V usage is TRBV18 and J usage is TRBJ2-3; D is undetermined. Trimming took off 0 bases at V and 4 bases at J, with 5 bases between the two ends. Per the germline V gene, CDR1 is KGHSH and CDR2 is LQKENI. This CDR3 is 13 amino acids long. Full variable domain (outside the CDR3, taken from reference TRBV18 and TRBJ2-3): NAGVMQNPRHLVRRRGQEARLRCSPMKGHSHVYWYRQLPEEGLKFMVYLQKENIIDESGMPKERFSAEFPKEGPSILRIQQVVRGDSAAYFCASSPPNADTQYFGPGTRLTVL.

CDR3: CASSRSGQVDEQYF. The DNA for the CDR3 is TGTGCCAGCTCACGATCGGGACAGGTGGACGAGCAGTACTTC. The chain combines TRBV18 with TRBJ2-7; 8 bases line up with TRBD1. Germline lookup yields CDR1 KGHSH and CDR2 LQKENI. This CDR3 is 14 amino acids long. The trim removed 4 bases at V and 5 bases at J, leaving 7 bases unmatched.

Comment on this clonotype: This may come from a read error, since a much larger clone is one base off. The rearrangement uses TRBV4-1 and TRBJ2-7; D uncertain. V dropped 0 bases and J dropped 2 bases, with 11 bases sitting between them. The CDR3 has 15 residues. Germline V gives CDR1 MGHRA, CDR2 YSYEKL. CDR3 in DNA: TGCGCCAGCAGCCAAGATGAGGCGACCACCTACGAGCAGTACTTC. Translated: CASSQDEATTYEQYF.

The chain recombines TRBV4-2 with TRBJ2-1, with a possible D match to TRBD2 (6 bases). The CDR3 sequence is 18 residues long. Germline V gene sequence: CDR1 LGHNA, CDR2 YNFKEQ. Trimming removed 0 bases from V and 8 bases from J, with 23 bases in between. In DNA form, the CDR3 reads TGTGCCAGCAGCCAAGAAGGGGACGGGGGTCCTTCAAGAGATGAGCAGTTCTTC. Amino acids: CASSQEGDGGPSRDEQFF.

This clonotype has more than one count but fewer than ten. Here the CDR3 DNA reads TGCAGCGTTGGGGGACAGGGGGCCGCAGCTTTCTTT. This codes for CSVGGQGAAAFF. The chain uses TRBV29-1 and TRBJ1-1, with TRBD1 matching 12 bases. The CDR3 extends over 12 amino acids. The trim removed 4 bases at V and 10 bases at J, leaving 4 bases unmatched. Germline CDR1 is SQVTM and CDR2 is ANQGSEA.

In this sample, this clonotype is medium-sized. The chain links TRBV11-2 to TRBJ2-3, with D possibly called TRBD1 or TRBD2 (6 bases each). The CDR3 extends over 12 amino acids. Looked up from germline, CDR1 is SGHAT and CDR2 is FQNNGV. The chain's CDR3 is CVGGSPTDTQYF. The CDR3 DNA is TGTGTGGGGGGCAGCCCCACAGATACGCAGTATTTT.

In its sample, this clonotype ranks as medium-sized. V and J are TRBV18 and TRBJ2-7; the D gene is possibly TRBD1 (6 bases). The CDR3 covers 14 residues. The germline V gene encodes CDR1 KGHSH and CDR2 LQKENI. Deletions cut 2 bases from V and 4 bases from J, with 12 bases between. CDR3 amino acids: CASSPGQLSYEQYF. The CDR3 DNA is TGTGCCAGCTCACCAGGACAGCTCTCGTACGAGCAGTACTTC.

This clonotype is labeled medium-sized. V usage is TRBV18 and J usage is TRBJ2-2, with 8 nucleotides matching TRBD1. The CDR3 sequence is 16 residues long. V lost 2 bases, J lost 6 bases, and 8 bases stayed unmatched. The germline gives CDR1 KGHSH, CDR2 LQKENI. The CDR3 DNA is TGTGCCAGCTCACCATCCGGACAGGGAGGCGCCGGGGAGCTGTTTTTT. This encodes CASSPSGQGGAGELFF. Drawing the rest from reference TRBV18 and TRBJ2-2, the complete variable domain is NAGVMQNPRHLVRRRGQEARLRCSPMKGHSHVYWYRQLPEEGLKFMVYLQKENIIDESGMPKERFSAEFPKEGPSILRIQQVVRGDSAAYFCASSPSGQGGAGELFFGEGSRLTVL.

This clonotype ranks as large (0.1 to 1%). This sequence joins TRBV20-1 and TRBJ2-3; 8 bases are a match to TRBD2. The CDR3 spans 13 residues. V lost 7 bases and J lost 0; bases outside the gene matches: 3. The germline gives CDR1 DFQATT, CDR2 SNEGSKA (reference sequence). CDR3 loop: CSVGRESTDTQYF. The CDR3 DNA follows: TGCAGTGTCGGGAGGGAGAGCACAGATACGCAGTATTTT.

Within the sample, this clonotype is medium-sized. J is TRBJ2-5 and V is TRBV11-2, with D possibly being TRBD2 (5 bases). Germline assignment: CDR1 SGHAT and CDR2 FQNNGV. The CDR3 loop spans 15 amino acids. Trimming took 0 bases from V and 2 from J, leaving 10 bases between them. CDR3 region: CASSLDLGAQETQYF. CDR3 nucleotides: TGTGCCAGCAGCTTAGATCTGGGAGCGCAAGAGACCCAGTACTTC.

By share, this clonotype counts as medium-sized. The J gene is TRBJ1-2, the V gene TRBV28; TRBD1 matches at 11 bases. Losses at the gene ends were 6 bases for V and 8 bases for J; bases not matched to a gene: 5. This CDR3 region has 13 residues. CDR1 is MDHEN, CDR2 SYDVKM, per germline. CDR3: CASRRGQGGGYTF. The CDR3 coding sequence is TGTGCCAGCAGGCGGGGACAGGGGGGCGGCTACACCTTC.

This clonotype is medium-sized within its sample. The chain joins TRBV18 to TRBJ1-4, with 9 bases that match TRBD1. The CDR3 is made up of 16 amino acids. The germline V gene has CDR1 KGHSH and CDR2 LQKENI. V lost 6 bases to trimming and J lost 8 bases; unmatched junction nucleotides: 13. DNA for the CDR3: TGTGCCAGCTCTCCGCGATCACAGGGGGCTGGGGAAAAACTGTTTTTT. Amino acids: CASSPRSQGAGEKLFF.

This clonotype is judged medium-sized. V gene TRBV2 combines with J gene TRBJ1-2, with a weak D call TRBD1 (6 bases). CDR1 is SNHLY and CDR2 is FYNNEI in the germline V gene. The CDR3 covers 14 residues. Trimming left V 4 bases short and J 7 bases short, with 16 bases between. This chain's CDR3 is CASSGSQGRGGYTF. For the CDR3, the DNA is TGTGCCAGCAGTGGGTCACAGGGCCGGGGTGGCTACACCTTC.

This clonotype is large (0.1 to 1%) by share. The CDR3, as DNA: TGCAGTGTGAAGGGATCGGGAAACACCATATATTTT. Protein product: CSVKGSGNTIYF. V gene TRBV20-1 combines with J gene TRBJ1-3, with D hard to call. Germline V lookup: CDR1 DFQATT, CDR2 SNEGSKA (reference sequence). Trimming left V 7 bases short and J 4 bases short, with 11 bases between. This CDR3 is built from 12 residues.

By sample fraction, this clonotype is large. The chain joins TRBV20-1 to TRBJ2-5; D tentatively fits TRBD1 or TRBD2 (6 bases each). The V gene's germline CDR1 is DFQATT and CDR2 SNEGSKA (reference sequence). The CDR3 runs to 12 residues. Deletions cut 3 bases from V and 5 bases from J, with 10 bases between. The CDR3 sequence: CSARWGAETQYF. CDR3 nucleotides: TGCAGTGCTAGGTGGGGGGCCGAGACCCAGTACTTC.

In this sample, this clonotype is large. The junction and the germline gene differ at one end; a read error may be behind it. V usage is TRBV6-2 or TRBV6-3 and J usage is TRBJ2-7, with D tentatively TRBD1 (6 bases). Germline V gene data show CDR1 as MNHEY and CDR2 as SVGEGT. The CDR3 spans 13 residues. The CDR3 bases are TGTGCCAGCAATTACCAGGGGCTCCACGAGCAGTACTTC. The encoded protein is CASNYQGLHEQYF.

This clonotype was seen just once. A read error may explain this, as a much larger clone is one base away. The V gene is TRBV4-1, the J gene TRBJ2-3; D call uncertain. Germline V lookup: CDR1 MGHRA, CDR2 YSYEKL. The length of the CDR3 is 13 residues. Trimming took off 2 bases at V and 3 bases at J, with 6 bases between the two ends. The chain's CDR3 is CASSQYSTDTQYF. The DNA of the CDR3 is TGCGCCAGCAGCCAATACTCGACAGATACGCAGTATTTT.

Relative to its sample, this clonotype is medium-sized. This rearrangement joins TRBV15 to TRBJ1-1; weak D call: TRBD1 (6 bases). Deletions cut 3 bases from V and 1 base from J, with 6 bases between. The CDR3 has 13 residues. Germline lookup yields CDR1 LNHNV and CDR2 YYDKDF (reference sequence). CDR3 sequence (DNA): TGTGCCACCAGCAGGACAGGGAACACTGAAGCTTTCTTT. This encodes CATSRTGNTEAFF.

On this clonotype itself: Here the CDR3 omits its conserved ending phenylalanine or tryptophan, so a read error is the likely source. The chain couples TRBV2 to TRBJ2-5; D may be TRBD2 (5 bases). This CDR3 spans 14 amino acids. The V gene's germline CDR1 is SNHLY and CDR2 FYNNEI. This chain's CDR3 is CASNTLGPKEAQYL. CDR3 DNA: TGTGCCAGCAACACACTAGGGCCAAAAGAGGCCCAGTACCTC.

This clonotype qualifies as medium-sized (0.01 to 0.1%). The rearrangement joins TRBV6-2 or TRBV6-3 to TRBJ2-2, with D uncertain. Trimming pared 1 base from V and 6 bases from J, leaving 3 bases between. Germline V lookup: CDR1 MNHEY, CDR2 SVGEGT. The CDR3 length is 12 residues. For the CDR3, the DNA is TGTGCCAGCAGTTACTGGGCCGGGGAGCTGTTTTTT. It codes for CASSYWAGELFF.

By share of the sample, this clonotype is medium-sized. The CDR3 DNA sequence: TGTGCCAGCAGCCAAGATCAACTAGCGGGGGGCCTTTGGTTCTTC. Translated: CASSQDQLAGGLWFF. V gene TRBV4-2 combines with J gene TRBJ2-1, with 12 bases lining up with TRBD2. From germline, CDR1 is LGHNA and CDR2 YNFKEQ. This CDR3 has 15 residues. V shed 0 bases and J 15 bases; nucleotides not matched to a gene: 9.

By share of the sample, this clonotype is medium-sized. The chain carries TRBV6-6 and TRBJ2-7; D is possibly TRBD2 (7 bases). This CDR3 spans 16 amino acids. V was trimmed by 2 bases and J by 5 bases, leaving 19 bases between them. From germline, CDR1 is MNHNY and CDR2 SVGAGI (reference sequence). The CDR3 sequence is CASSYGLGGMGNEQYF. The CDR3 bases are TGTGCCAGCAGTTACGGACTAGGGGGTATGGGTAACGAGCAGTACTTC.

This clonotype is termed large. The chain employs TRBV14 and TRBJ2-1; D possibly corresponds to TRBD2 (6 bases). V dropped 3 bases and J dropped 13 bases, with 10 bases sitting between them. From germline, CDR1 is SGHDN and CDR2 FVKESK. CDR3 length: 11 amino acids. The CDR3 spells CASSQGGRQFF. As DNA, the CDR3 is TGTGCCAGCAGCCAGGGGGGACGTCAGTTCTTC.

This clonotype rates as large. The chain links TRBV11-3 to TRBJ2-7, with 8 bases lining up with TRBD1. The CDR3 is 15 residues long. The trim removed 5 bases at V and 6 bases at J, leaving 12 bases unmatched. Germline V CDR1 and CDR2: SGHNT, YENEEA. CDR3 coding DNA: TGTGCCAGCAGCCACCGATCAACAGGGGGAGGCGAGCAGTACTTC. Translated: CASSHRSTGGGEQYF.

This clonotype showed up many times. A much larger clone is a single base away; this may be a read error. V gene TRBV6-1 combines with J gene TRBJ2-7; no reliable D call. This CDR3 has 12 amino acids. Between the trimmed V and J ends, which lost 7 bases and 3 bases, there was a span of 10 bases. Per germline, CDR1 MNHNS and CDR2 SASEGT. Here the CDR3 DNA reads TGTGCCAGCAATGATTCGCACTACGAGCAGTACTTC. Its translation is CASNDSHYEQYF.

Comments on this clonotype: The germline gene is not matched at one end of the junction; a read error may be the cause. V is TRBV18 and J is TRBJ2-7; possibly TRBD1 for D (6 bases). CDR3 size: 14 residues. CDR1 and CDR2 (germline): KGHSH, LQKENI. The CDR3 DNA follows: TGCGCCAGCCCACCAGGACAGCTCTCGTACGAGCAGTACTTC. It translates to CASPPGQLSYEQYF. The variable domain in full, with the rest retrieved from reference TRBV18 and TRBJ2-7, is NAGVMQNPRHLVRRRGQEARLRCSPMKGHSHVYWYRQLPEEGLKFMVYLQKENIIDESGMPKERFSAEFPKEGPSILRIQQVVRGDSAAYFCASPPGQLSYEQYFGPGTRLTVT.

In this sample, this clonotype is medium-sized. This sequence joins TRBV18 and TRBJ1-1; D remains ambiguous. This CDR3 has 15 amino acids. Trimming shortened V by 3 bases and J by 3 bases, and 14 bases separated the two germline ends. The germline V gene has CDR1 KGHSH and CDR2 LQKENI. CDR3 amino acids: CASSPRQSAHTEAFF. CDR3 in DNA: TGTGCCAGCTCACCGAGGCAGTCTGCCCACACTGAAGCTTTCTTT.

This clonotype is labeled as large (0.1 to 1%). V and J are TRBV6-6 and TRBJ1-6, with D unresolved. CDR1 is MNHNY, CDR2 SVGAGI, per germline (reference sequence). V was clipped by 2 bases and J by 6 bases, with 5 bases between them. CDR3 length: 13 amino acids. The CDR3 DNA follows: TGTGCCAGCAGTTACAATCCTAATTCACCCCTCCACTTT. Translation gives CASSYNPNSPLHF.

This clonotype counts as large. This chain uses TRBV4-2 with TRBJ2-4; D is unresolved. This CDR3 comprises 15 residues. CDR1 is LGHNA, CDR2 YNFKEQ, per germline. V lost 0 bases and J lost 8, with 14 bases in between. DNA for the CDR3: TGTGCCAGCAGCCAAGATACCGGGCGAGCCGACATTCAGTACTTC. Residues: CASSQDTGRADIQYF.

This clonotype is judged large. The chain combines TRBV27 with TRBJ2-2, with 13 bases that match TRBD2. From germline, CDR1 is MNHEY and CDR2 SMNVEV (reference sequence). V lost 6 bases and J lost 5; bases outside the gene matches: 15. This CDR3 contains 19 residues. CDR3 residues: CASRPNSGTSGVFTGELFF. The CDR3 bases are TGTGCCAGCAGACCCAACTCCGGGACTAGCGGGGTTTTTACCGGGGAGCTGTTTTTT.

Only one count was recorded for this clonotype. A much bigger clone sits one base away, suggesting this may be a read error. The CDR3 DNA follows: TGTGCCAGCAGCTTAACCGGGGGGTCCTACAATGAGCAGTCCTTC. It yields the protein CASSLTGGSYNEQSF. The genes are TRBV7-9 and TRBJ2-1; TRBD2 matches 7 bases. The CDR3 extends over 15 amino acids. Looked up from germline, CDR1 is SEHNR and CDR2 is FQNEAQ (reference sequence).

On this clonotype: The conserved phenylalanine or tryptophan normally closing the CDR3 is absent here, so this likely arose from a read error. As DNA, the CDR3 is TGTGCCACTAGCAGCAAGACAGGGACCACTGAAGCTTTCCTT. This translates into CATSSKTGTTEAFL. The chain is built from TRBV15 and TRBJ1-1; 7 positions agree with TRBD1. The CDR3 has 14 residues. Germline CDR1 LNHNV, CDR2 YYDKDF (reference sequence).